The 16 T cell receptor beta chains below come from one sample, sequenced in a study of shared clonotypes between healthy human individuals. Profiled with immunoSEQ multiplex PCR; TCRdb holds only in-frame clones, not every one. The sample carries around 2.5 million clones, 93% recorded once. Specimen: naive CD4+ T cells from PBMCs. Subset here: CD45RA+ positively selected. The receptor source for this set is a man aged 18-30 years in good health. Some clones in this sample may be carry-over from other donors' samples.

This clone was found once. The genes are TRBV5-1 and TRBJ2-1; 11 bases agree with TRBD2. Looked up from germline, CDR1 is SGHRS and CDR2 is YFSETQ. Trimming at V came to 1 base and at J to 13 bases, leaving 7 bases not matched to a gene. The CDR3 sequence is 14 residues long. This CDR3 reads CASSLLVAGGPQFF. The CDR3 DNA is TGCGCCAGCAGCTTGCTTGTAGCGGGAGGGCCTCAGTTCTTC.

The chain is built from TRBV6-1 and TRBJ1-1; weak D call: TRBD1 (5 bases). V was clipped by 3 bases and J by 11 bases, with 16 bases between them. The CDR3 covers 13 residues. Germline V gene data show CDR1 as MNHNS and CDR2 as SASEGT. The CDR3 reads CASSEYRLPVAFF. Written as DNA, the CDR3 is TGTGCCAGCAGTGAGTACAGGCTCCCGGTCGCTTTCTTT.

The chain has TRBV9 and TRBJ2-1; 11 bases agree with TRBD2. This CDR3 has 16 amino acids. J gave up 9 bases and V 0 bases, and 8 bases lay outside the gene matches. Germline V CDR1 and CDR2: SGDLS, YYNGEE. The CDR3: CASSVERLAGSGEQFF. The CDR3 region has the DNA TGTGCCAGCAGCGTAGAGAGACTAGCGGGGTCTGGTGAGCAGTTCTTC.

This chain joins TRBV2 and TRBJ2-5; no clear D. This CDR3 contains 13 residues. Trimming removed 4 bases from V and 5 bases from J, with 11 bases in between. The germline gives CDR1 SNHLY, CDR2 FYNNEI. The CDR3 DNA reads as TGTGCCAGCAGTGGGCGGTTTAGGGAGACCCAGTACTTC. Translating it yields CASSGRFRETQYF.

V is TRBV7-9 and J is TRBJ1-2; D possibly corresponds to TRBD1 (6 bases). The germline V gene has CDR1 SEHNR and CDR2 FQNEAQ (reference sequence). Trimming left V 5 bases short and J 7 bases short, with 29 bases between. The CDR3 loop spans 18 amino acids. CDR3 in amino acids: CASSRFMGTQGTTAGYTF. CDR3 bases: TGTGCCAGCAGCCGTTTCATGGGGACTCAAGGGACAACCGCTGGCTACACCTTC.

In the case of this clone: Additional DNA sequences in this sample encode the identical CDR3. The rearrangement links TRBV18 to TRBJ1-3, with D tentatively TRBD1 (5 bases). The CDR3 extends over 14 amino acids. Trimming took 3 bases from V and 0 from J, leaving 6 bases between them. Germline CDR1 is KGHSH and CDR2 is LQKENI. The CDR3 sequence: CASSPGGSGNTIYF. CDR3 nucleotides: TGTGCCAGCTCACCCGGGGGCTCTGGAAACACCATATATTTT.

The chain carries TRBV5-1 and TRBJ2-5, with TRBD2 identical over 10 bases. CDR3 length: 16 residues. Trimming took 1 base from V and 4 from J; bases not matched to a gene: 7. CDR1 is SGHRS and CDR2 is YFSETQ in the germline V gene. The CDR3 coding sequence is TGCGCCAGCAGCTTGTCCCCAATAGCGGGGGGAGAGACCCAGTACTTC. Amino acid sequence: CASSLSPIAGGETQYF.

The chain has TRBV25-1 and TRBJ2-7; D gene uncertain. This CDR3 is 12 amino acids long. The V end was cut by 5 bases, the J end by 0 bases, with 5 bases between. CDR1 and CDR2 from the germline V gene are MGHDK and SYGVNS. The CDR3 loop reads CASSFASYEQYF. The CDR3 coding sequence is TGTGCCAGCAGTTTTGCCTCCTACGAGCAGTACTTC.

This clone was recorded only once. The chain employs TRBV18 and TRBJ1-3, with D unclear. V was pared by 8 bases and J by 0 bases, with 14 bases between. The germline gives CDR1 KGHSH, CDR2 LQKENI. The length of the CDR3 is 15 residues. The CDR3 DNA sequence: TGTGCCAGCGCCCTTCGTGGGAGCTCTGGAAACACCATATATTTT. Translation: CASALRGSSGNTIYF.

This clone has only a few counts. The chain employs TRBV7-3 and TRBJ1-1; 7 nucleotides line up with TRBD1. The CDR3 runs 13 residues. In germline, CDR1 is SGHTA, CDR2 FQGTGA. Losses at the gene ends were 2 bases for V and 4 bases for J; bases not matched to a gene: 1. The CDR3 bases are TGTGCCAGCAGCTTAGAGGGGGCCACTGAAGCTTTCTTT. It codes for CASSLEGATEAFF.

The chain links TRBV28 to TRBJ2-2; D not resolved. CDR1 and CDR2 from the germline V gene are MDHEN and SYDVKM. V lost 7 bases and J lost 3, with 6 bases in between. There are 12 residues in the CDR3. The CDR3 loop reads CASTPDTGELFF. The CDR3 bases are TGTGCCAGCACCCCGGACACCGGGGAGCTGTTTTTT.

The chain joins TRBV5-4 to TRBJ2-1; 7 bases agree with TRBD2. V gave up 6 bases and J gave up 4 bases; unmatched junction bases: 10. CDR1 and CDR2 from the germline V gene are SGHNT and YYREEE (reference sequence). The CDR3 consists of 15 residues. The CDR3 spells CASMLWASGYNEQFF. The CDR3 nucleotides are TGTGCCAGCATGCTCTGGGCTAGCGGATACAATGAGCAGTTCTTC.

The CDR3 protein is CASSPRLGTNEKLFF. CDR3 bases: TGTGCCAGCAGTCCTCGGTTGGGAACTAATGAAAAACTGTTTTTT. This chain links TRBV28 with TRBJ1-4; D ambiguous. Trimming took 5 bases from V and 1 from J, leaving 11 bases between them. Germline loops: CDR1 MDHEN, CDR2 SYDVKM. The CDR3 covers 15 residues.

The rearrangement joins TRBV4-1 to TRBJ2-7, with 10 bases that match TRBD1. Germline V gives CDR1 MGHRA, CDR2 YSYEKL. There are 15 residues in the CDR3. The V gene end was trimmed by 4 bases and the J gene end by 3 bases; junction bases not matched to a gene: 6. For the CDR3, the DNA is TGCGCCAGCAGCCGATTCGGGACAGGGGACTACGAGCAGTACTTC. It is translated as CASSRFGTGDYEQYF.

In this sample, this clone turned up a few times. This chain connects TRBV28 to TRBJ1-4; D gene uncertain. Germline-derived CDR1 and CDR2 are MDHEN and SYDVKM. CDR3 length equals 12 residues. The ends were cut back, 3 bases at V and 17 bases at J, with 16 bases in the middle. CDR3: CASSFRASAPFF. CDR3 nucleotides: TGTGCCAGCAGTTTCCGCGCCTCTGCCCCCTTTTTT.

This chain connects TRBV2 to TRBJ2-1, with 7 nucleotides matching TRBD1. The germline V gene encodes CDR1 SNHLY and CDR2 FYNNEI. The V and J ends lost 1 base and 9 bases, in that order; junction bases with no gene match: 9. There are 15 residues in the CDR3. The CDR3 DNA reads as TGTGCCAGCAGTGAAGGTAGGGGGCGAAGCACTGAGCAGTTCTTC. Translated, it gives CASSEGRGRSTEQFF.